Presented here are 6 T cell receptor beta chains from one specimen sequenced in a study of blood T cell repertoires in COVID-19. Clones were read by immunoSEQ multiplex PCR, and TCRdb kept only the in-frame ones, dropping some. The sample records some 15,000 clones, about 90% being singletons. Source material: peripheral blood. Receptor source: a human donor in a cohort sampled during active COVID-19.

This chain uses TRBV6-1 with TRBJ1-3, with unresolved D. Germline CDR1 MNHNS, CDR2 SASEGT. V lost 2 bases and J 4 bases, leaving 6 bases between the germline ends. The CDR3 spans 13 residues. This chain's CDR3 is CASSEQVGNTIYF. CDR3 sequence (DNA): TGTGCCAGCAGTGAACAGGTCGGAAACACCATATATTTT.

This clone was detected once. The chain uses TRBV7-8 and TRBJ1-1; perhaps TRBD1 as D (5 bases). Germline V gene data show CDR1 as SGHVS and CDR2 as FQNEAQ. V was pared by 5 bases and J by 11 bases, with 12 bases between. The CDR3 consists of 11 residues. The CDR3 DNA sequence: TGTGCCAGCAGCCCGGTCAGGGTGGCTTTCTTT. It encodes CASSPVRVAFF.

The chain links TRBV7-9 to TRBJ2-3; TRBD2 agrees at 9 bases. V lost 1 base to trimming and J lost 4 bases; unmatched junction nucleotides: 3. This CDR3 has 15 residues. Germline V gives CDR1 SEHNR, CDR2 FQNEAQ (reference sequence). CDR3 sequence (DNA): TGTGCCAGCAGCTTAGGCGGGGGGGGTGCAGATACGCAGTATTTT. Amino acid sequence: CASSLGGGGADTQYF.

The V call is TRBV27, the J call TRBJ2-7; TRBD2 agrees at 11 bases. The germline V gene has CDR1 MNHEY and CDR2 SMNVEV (reference sequence). The CDR3 loop spans 14 amino acids. V lost 10 bases, J lost 1 base, and 6 bases stayed unmatched. The CDR3 here is CATSGTSGSYEQYF. In DNA, the CDR3 is TGTGCCACCTCCGGGACTAGCGGTTCCTACGAGCAGTACTTC.

The chain employs TRBV6-5 and TRBJ1-3; D unclear. Trimming removed 8 bases at V and 8 bases at J, with 22 bases between. Per the germline V gene, CDR1 is MNHEY and CDR2 is SVGAGI. The CDR3 spans 15 residues. The chain's CDR3 is CASRLGRLHDDTIYF. CDR3 bases: TGTGCCAGCCGACTAGGGCGATTACACGATGACACCATATATTTT.

The chain is built from TRBV11-2 and TRBJ1-5; tentatively, D is TRBD1 (6 bases). Between the trimmed V and J ends, which lost 5 bases and 1 base, there was a span of 12 bases. CDR1 and CDR2 (germline): SGHAT, FQNNGV. The CDR3 contains 15 residues. In nucleotides, the CDR3 is TGTGCCAGCAGCCTACAGGGCCTGAGCAATCAGCCCCAGCATTTT. Translated: CASSLQGLSNQPQHF.